This T cell receptor beta chain was observed in a study of cytomegalovirus exposure and HLA in healthy donors. Researchers ran the PCR with 60 Vbeta and 13 Jbeta primers. Sequencing was performed with immunoSEQ multiplex PCR; in TCRdb, only in-frame clones are kept and a portion is missing. The sample has approximately 170,000 clones, roughly four fifths seen once. This CDR3 contains 13 residues. Looked up from germline, CDR1 is MNHNS and CDR2 is SASEGT. Trimming removed 6 bases at V and 4 bases at J, with 11 bases between. Overall study findings and caveats: A later analysis reportedly found fewer N-insertions in an Asian-associated ancestry cluster than the roughly 670-donor mean. Analysis was performed later, and it showed HLA-associated TCR beta chains to be more clonally expanded than equally common others. TCR beta V segments were, for the most part, productive about 90% or about 30% of the time in an earlier analysis.

This clone was seen a single time. No antigen is known for it. The TCR was taken from a woman between 35 and 50 years old in good health and CMV-seronegative. The chain employs TRBV6-1 and TRBJ2-3, with D possibly TRBD1 on 6 matching bases. The sequenced sample was PBMCs. CDR3 coding DNA: TGTGCCAGCAGCGAACAGGGTCCAGATACGCAGTATTTT. Its translation is CASSEQGPDTQYF.